The clone carrying this T cell receptor beta chain was seen repeatedly, ten times or more. The authors amplified TCR beta CDR3 regions from RNA transcripts. HTBI-primed RT-PCR formed the first round, and a multiplex PCR formed the second. TCRdb used MiXCR to reprocess the multiplex PCR reads, holding one entry per CDR3 protein. The table lists about 370,000 distinct CDR3 sequences, about 18% of them singletons. The sample is drawn from a study of Graves' ophthalmopathy and Graves' hyperthyroidism. The germline CDR1 and CDR2 sequences are LGHNT and FRNRAP. The junction had 4 bases not matched to a gene; V was cut back by 7 bases and J by 6 bases. This CDR3 has 13 residues.

This chain connects TRBV12-5 to TRBJ1-5, with 9 bases identical to TRBD1. What was sequenced was peripheral blood. This clonotype originated in an adult woman with stable Graves' hyperthyroidism. CDR3 residues: CASADRGSQPQHF. The CDR3 DNA reads as TGTGCTAGTGCCGACAGGGGGTCTCAGCCCCAGCATTTT.